This T cell receptor (beta chain) was identified in a study of blood T cell repertoires in COVID-19. As originally analysed: Amplifying reference gene primers gave estimates of nucleated cell counts. TCRdb's table, derived via immunoSEQ multiplex PCR, lists solely in-frame clones and lacks some. V, J and clone size reflect that table, while D and trimming were determined from the DNA. The data contain about 440,000 clones, roughly 91% of them singletons. The V gene lost 3 bases and the J gene lost 2 bases, with 14 bases spanning the gap. The CDR3 spans 15 residues. Germline-derived CDR1 and CDR2 are SGHNT and YYREEE (reference sequence).

Sequenced input: peripheral blood. The rearrangement uses TRBV5-4 and TRBJ1-1; TRBD1 might be the D (6 bases). This receptor was identified in a woman in her thirties with acute or convalescent COVID-19. In DNA form, the CDR3 reads TGTGCCAGCAGCTCGTTGGCAGGGGTTAACACTGAAGCTTTCTTT. Translation gives CASSSLAGVNTEAFF.